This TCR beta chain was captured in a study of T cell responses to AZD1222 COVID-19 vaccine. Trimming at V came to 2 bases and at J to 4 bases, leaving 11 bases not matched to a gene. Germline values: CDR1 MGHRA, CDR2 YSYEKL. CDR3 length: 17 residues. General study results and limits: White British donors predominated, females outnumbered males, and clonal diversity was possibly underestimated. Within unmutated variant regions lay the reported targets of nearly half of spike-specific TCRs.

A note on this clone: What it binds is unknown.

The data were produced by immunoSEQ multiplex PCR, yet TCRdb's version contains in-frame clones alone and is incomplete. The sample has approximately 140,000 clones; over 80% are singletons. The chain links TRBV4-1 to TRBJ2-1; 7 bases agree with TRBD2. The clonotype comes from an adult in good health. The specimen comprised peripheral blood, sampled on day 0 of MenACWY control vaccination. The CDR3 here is CASSQLSGSVEYNEQFF. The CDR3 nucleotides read TGCGCCAGCAGCCAACTTAGCGGGTCGGTGGAGTACAATGAGCAGTTCTTC.